Shown below are 22 T cell receptor beta chains from a single sample sequenced in a study of OX40 agonist ivuxolimab in advanced cancers. Method: immunoSEQ multiplex PCR; TCRdb's copy keeps in-frame clones and lacks some. Of 83,000 or so clones detected, 70% to 90% appear once; the ten largest clones hold about 1.9%. The sequenced sample was CD4+ or CD8+ T cells sorted from blood, obtained in a trial of the OX40 agonist ivuxolimab. All receptors derive from an adult with an advanced solid tumor such as melanoma, head and neck, liver or kidney cancer.

The V call is TRBV5-4, the J call TRBJ2-7, with TRBD2 matching 11 bases. Looked up from germline, CDR1 is SGHNT and CDR2 is YYREEE (reference sequence). Germline trimming cut 5 bases from V and 0 bases from J; bases unmatched to any gene: 10. The CDR3 has 17 residues. The CDR3 sequence is CASRELAGAHSSYEQYF. CDR3 nucleotide sequence: TGTGCCAGCAGGGAACTAGCGGGAGCCCACAGCTCCTACGAGCAGTACTTC.

The gene calls are TRBV5-6 and TRBJ1-5, with 7 bases that match TRBD1. Trimming at V came to 0 bases and at J to 6 bases, leaving 3 bases not matched to a gene. The germline gives CDR1 SGHDT, CDR2 YYEEEE. This CDR3 is built from 14 residues. Written as DNA, the CDR3 is TGTGCCAGCAGCTTGGGACAGGGCAGTCAGCCCCAGCATTTT. Protein sequence: CASSLGQGSQPQHF.

This chain connects TRBV28 to TRBJ1-2; D unresolved. Trimming took 3 bases from V and 1 from J, leaving 0 bases between them. This CDR3 region has 11 residues. Germline assignment: CDR1 MDHEN and CDR2 SYDVKM. The CDR3 DNA is TGTGCCAGCAGTTTTAACTATGGCTACACCTTC. Translated: CASSFNYGYTF.

V is TRBV6-1 and J is TRBJ1-1; weak D call: TRBD1 (5 bases). The CDR3 is 15 residues long. Deletions cut 4 bases from V and 0 bases from J, with 12 bases between. Germline CDR1 reads MNHNS; CDR2 reads SASEGT. The CDR3 nucleotides read TGTGCCAGCAGTGGACGACAGCGGCTGAACACTGAAGCTTTCTTT. This translates into CASSGRQRLNTEAFF.

The table lists this clone with a few counts. The J gene is TRBJ1-3, the V gene TRBV4-3; 9 nucleotides line up with TRBD1. Germline loops: CDR1 LGHNA, CDR2 YSLEER. Trimming took 0 bases from V and 4 from J; bases not matched to a gene: 1. The CDR3 is 15 amino acids. The chain's CDR3 is CASSQETGGGNTIYF. CDR3 coding DNA: TGCGCCAGCAGCCAAGAGACAGGGGGAGGAAACACCATATATTTT.

The chain joins TRBV28 to TRBJ1-5; D is undetermined. Germline CDR1 MDHEN, CDR2 SYDVKM. The CDR3 is made up of 12 amino acids. V shed 8 bases and J shed 7 bases, with 12 bases lying between them. In nucleotides, the CDR3 is TGTGCCAGCTTCGGTGAAGGACAGCCCCAGCATTTT. Encoded protein: CASFGEGQPQHF.

V is TRBV4-3 and J is TRBJ1-1, with a possible D match to TRBD1 (5 bases). V shed 4 bases and J shed 0 bases, with 9 bases lying between them. The CDR3 covers 14 residues. Germline CDR1 and CDR2: LGHNA and YSLEER. The CDR3 loop reads CASSRDSLNTEAFF. Written as DNA, the CDR3 is TGCGCCAGCAGCCGCGACAGCTTGAACACTGAAGCTTTCTTT.

CDR3 sequence (DNA): TGTGCCAGCTCACCACCGGAGGGGTACGGAAACACCATATATTTT. The encoded protein is CASSPPEGYGNTIYF. The chain carries TRBV18 and TRBJ1-3; D may be TRBD1 (5 bases). Germline V gives CDR1 KGHSH, CDR2 LQKENI. V lost 0 bases, J lost 4 bases, and 10 bases lay in between. This CDR3 is 15 amino acids long.

The V gene is TRBV6-1, the J gene TRBJ1-5, with D unclear. Trimming left V 5 bases short and J 4 bases short, with 9 bases between. Germline V gene data show CDR1 as MNHNS and CDR2 as SASEGT. The CDR3 loop spans 13 amino acids. CDR3 in DNA: TGTGCCAGCAGTAACTGGTCAAATCAGCCCCAGCATTTT. This codes for CASSNWSNQPQHF.

This clone is a singleton in its sample. V usage is TRBV5-1 and J usage is TRBJ2-3, with TRBD2 matching 11 bases. J lost 3 bases, V lost 1 base, and 4 bases had no gene match. Germline CDR1 reads SGHRS; CDR2 reads YFSETQ. This CDR3 contains 16 residues. The CDR3 loop is CASSLLASGRTDTQYF. Here the CDR3 DNA reads TGCGCCAGCAGCTTGCTAGCTAGCGGGAGGACAGATACGCAGTATTTT. Variable domain in full (rest from reference TRBV5-1 and TRBJ2-3): KAGVTQTPRYLIKTRGQQVTLSCSPISGHRSVSWYQQTPGQGLQFLFEYFSETQRNKGNFPGRFSGRQFSNSRSEMNVSTLELGDSALYLCASSLLASGRTDTQYFGPGTRLTVL.

This chain links TRBV7-2 with TRBJ2-3, with 14 bases lining up with TRBD2. The germline CDR1 and CDR2 sequences are SGHTA and FQGNSA. This CDR3 is built from 15 residues. V shed 6 bases, J shed 6 bases, and the junction held 5 bases outside the gene matches. CDR3 residues: CASSWTSGRLDTQYF. The CDR3 DNA reads as TGTGCCAGCAGTTGGACTAGCGGGAGGTTGGATACGCAGTATTTT.

This chain links TRBV15 with TRBJ2-5, with D unresolved. The CDR3 spans 14 residues. The V and J ends lost 1 base and 5 bases respectively, with 11 bases between them. Per the germline V gene, CDR1 is LNHNV and CDR2 is YYDKDF (reference sequence). CDR3 nucleotides: TGTGCCACCAGCAGAGGTGGAAATGTCGAGACCCAGTACTTC. Amino acids: CATSRGGNVETQYF.

The V and J genes are TRBV5-1 and TRBJ2-1; a weak D match, TRBD1 (5 bases). CDR1 and CDR2 (germline): SGHRS, YFSETQ. Trimming pared 4 bases from V and 9 bases from J, leaving 14 bases between. This CDR3 region has 13 residues. The CDR3 region has the DNA TGCGCCAGCAGCAACGGGCCTACAGGTGAGCAGTTCTTC. Residues: CASSNGPTGEQFF. The full variable domain, with the rest looked up from reference TRBV5-1 and TRBJ2-1, is KAGVTQTPRYLIKTRGQQVTLSCSPISGHRSVSWYQQTPGQGLQFLFEYFSETQRNKGNFPGRFSGRQFSNSRSEMNVSTLELGDSALYLCASSNGPTGEQFFGPGTRLTVL.

The chain is built from TRBV19 and TRBJ1-5; TRBD1 matches at 7 bases. The CDR3 has 16 amino acids. The V segment lost 1 base and the J segment 2 bases; nucleotides outside the gene matches: 5. The V gene's germline CDR1 is LNHDA and CDR2 SQIVND (reference sequence). CDR3 in amino acids: CASSIANRGGNQPQHF. For the CDR3, the DNA is TGTGCCAGTAGTATAGCGAACAGGGGTGGCAATCAGCCCCAGCATTTT.

This clone has just one count. The V gene is TRBV5-5, the J gene TRBJ1-2, with D maybe TRBD1 (6 bases). CDR3 length: 14 amino acids. Germline V gives CDR1 SGHKS, CDR2 YYEKEE (reference sequence). Trimming shortened V by 2 bases and J by 7 bases, and 15 bases separated the two germline ends. In DNA form, the CDR3 reads TGTGCCAGCAGCTTTTCGGGGGCGTCTGGTGGCTACACCTTC. This gives the protein CASSFSGASGGYTF.

The chain carries TRBV11-2 and TRBJ1-1, with no clear D. V lost 0 bases and J 5 bases, leaving 13 bases between the germline ends. Per the germline V gene, CDR1 is SGHAT and CDR2 is FQNNGV. This CDR3 has 15 residues. The CDR3 spells CASSLEVTAKTEAFF. The CDR3 DNA sequence: TGTGCCAGCAGCTTAGAGGTTACAGCGAAGACTGAAGCTTTCTTT. Variable domain in full (rest from reference TRBV11-2 and TRBJ1-1): EAGVAQSPRYKIIEKRQSVAFWCNPISGHATLYWYQQILGQGPKLLIQFQNNGVVDDSQLPKDRFSAERLKGVDSTLKIQPAKLEDSAVYLCASSLEVTAKTEAFFGQGTRLTVV.

J is TRBJ1-3 and V is TRBV28; 9 bases match TRBD1. V lost 1 base to trimming and J lost 5 bases; unmatched junction nucleotides: 3. CDR1 MDHEN and CDR2 SYDVKM come from the germline V gene. This CDR3 is 15 amino acids long. The CDR3 nucleotides are TGTGCCAGCAGTTTATACGGACAGGGGAGAAACACCATATATTTT. It specifies CASSLYGQGRNTIYF.

CDR3 residues: CASSFGGQAETQYF. DNA of the CDR3: TGTGCCAGCAGTTTCGGCGGGCAGGCGGAGACCCAGTACTTC. The chain recombines TRBV28 with TRBJ2-5; D is possibly TRBD2 (5 bases). The CDR3 runs to 14 residues. The ends were cut back, 3 bases at V and 5 bases at J, with 13 bases in the middle. Looked up from germline, CDR1 is MDHEN and CDR2 is SYDVKM.

Only a few counts were recorded for this clone. The rearrangement joins TRBV19 to TRBJ2-7; 9 positions agree with TRBD2. The CDR3 covers 14 residues. V lost 1 base and J lost 6; bases outside the gene matches: 4. CDR1 and CDR2 from the germline V gene are LNHDA and SQIVND (reference sequence). The CDR3 spells CASSIAAGGAEQYF. CDR3 nucleotides: TGTGCCAGTAGTATAGCGGCGGGAGGGGCCGAGCAGTACTTC.

This chain joins TRBV28 and TRBJ1-2; no reliable D call. Germline CDR1 is MDHEN and CDR2 is SYDVKM. CDR3 length equals 15 residues. V was trimmed by 3 bases and J by 1 base, leaving 12 bases between them. This chain's CDR3 is CASSFLKGSNYGYTF. CDR3 bases: TGTGCCAGCAGTTTTCTCAAGGGCAGTAACTATGGCTACACCTTC.

The genes are TRBV6-6 and TRBJ1-2, with D perhaps TRBD1 (6 bases). CDR1 and CDR2 (germline): MNHNY, SVGAGI (reference sequence). This CDR3 comprises 12 residues. Trimming cost V 8 bases and J 6 bases, with 13 bases left between them. The CDR3 is CASQKSGDGYTF. CDR3 DNA sequence: TGTGCCAGCCAGAAATCAGGGGATGGCTACACCTTC.

The chain is built from TRBV7-3 and TRBJ2-2, with 7 positions matching TRBD1. The junction had 9 bases not matched to a gene; V was cut back by 5 bases and J by 3 bases. Germline lookup yields CDR1 SGHTA and CDR2 FQGTGA. The CDR3 extends over 16 amino acids. DNA of the CDR3: TGTGCCAGCAGCGGGGAAAGGGGGCGCGACACCGGGGAGCTGTTTTTT. Its translation is CASSGERGRDTGELFF.